The next 20 T cell receptor beta chains were all read from a single sample in a study of CXCR3-negative and CXCR3-positive naive CD8 T cells. Antigens of these TCRs are unknown. Regarding the study as a whole: TRB CDR3 hydrophobicity was greater in CXCR3-positive naive cells than in CXCR3-negative naive cells.

The TRB libraries of cDNA were built by UMI-labeled 5' RACE. TCRdb reanalyzed the 5' RACE reads and collapses them to one entry per CDR3 protein, without DNA. The table lists around 88,000 distinct CDR3 sequences. The specimen sequenced was naive CXCR3+ CD8+ T cells from blood. Subset reported: CD45RO-CCR7+CD27+CD95- naive CD8+ T cells expressing CXCR3 (TNR3+). These receptors were taken from a human donor in good health. Some clones in this sample may be carry-over from other donors' samples.

The chain couples TRBV29-1 to TRBJ2-1. The CDR3 length is 11 residues. Germline CDR1 reads SQVTM; CDR2 reads ANQGSEA. CDR3 amino acids: CSVGDYNEQFF.

The J gene is TRBJ2-1, the V gene TRBV12-3 or TRBV12-4; lacking DNA, the TRBD2 call made by TCRdb goes unchecked. This CDR3 has 15 amino acids. CDR3 sequence reads: CASSSGSGLYNEQFF.

The V and J genes are TRBV5-1 and TRBJ1-2. Germline V gene lookup returns CDR1 SGHRS and CDR2 YFSETQ. CDR3 length: 19 residues. The chain's CDR3 is CASSLYGDLESKLGYGYTF.

V and J are TRBV6-4 and TRBJ1-1; TCRdb names TRBD1, which stays unverified in the absence of DNA. CDR3 length: 15 amino acids. Germline values: CDR1 MRHNA, CDR2 SNTAGT. CDR3 amino acids: CASSEGTGGNTEAFF.

This chain joins TRBV2 and TRBJ2-3; the D call from TCRdb, TRBD1, cannot be confirmed without DNA. The CDR3 extends over 14 amino acids. Germline loops: CDR1 SNHLY, CDR2 FYNNEI. The CDR3 sequence is CASSEEGEKDTQYF.

This chain uses TRBV2 with TRBJ1-5; without DNA, the TCRdb call of TRBD1 cannot be checked. The CDR3 consists of 14 residues. In germline, CDR1 is SNHLY, CDR2 FYNNEI. The CDR3 loop is CASRLRGSNQPQHF.

V is TRBV29-1 and J is TRBJ1-1; the TCRdb D gene call, TRBD1, has no DNA to confirm it. Germline lookup yields CDR1 SQVTM and CDR2 ANQGSEA. The CDR3 runs 11 residues. The CDR3 protein is CSVGTGAEAFF. The full variable domain, rest sourced from reference TRBV29-1 and TRBJ1-1, is SAVISQKPSRDICQRGTSLTIQCQVDSQVTMMFWYRQQPGQSLTLIATANQGSEATYESGFVIDKFPISRPNLTFSTLTVSNMSPEDSSIYLCSVGTGAEAFFGQGTRLTVV.

This rearrangement joins TRBV9 to TRBJ2-7; TCRdb names TRBD2, which stays unverified in the absence of DNA. CDR1 is SGDLS and CDR2 is YYNGEE in the germline V gene. The length of the CDR3 is 17 residues. The chain's CDR3 is CASSPTGTSGIGDEQYF.

V and J are TRBV29-1 and TRBJ2-7; TCRdb proposes TRBD1, but this gene call is untestable without DNA. Germline V gene sequence: CDR1 SQVTM, CDR2 ANQGSEA. This CDR3 is built from 13 residues. This CDR3 reads CSANPGGGNEQYF.

The CDR3 reads CASSLGQSPSYEQYF. The rearrangement uses TRBV12-3 or TRBV12-4 and TRBJ2-7; without DNA, the TCRdb call of TRBD1 cannot be checked. This CDR3 spans 15 amino acids.

The V and J genes are TRBV25-1 and TRBJ2-7; TCRdb's D call, TRBD1, is unchecked because there is no DNA. There are 15 residues in the CDR3. Germline-derived CDR1 and CDR2 are MGHDK and SYGVNS. The CDR3 loop reads CASRGRGLSLYEQYF.

The chain uses TRBV28 and TRBJ2-3; there is no DNA to check the TCRdb D call of TRBD1. CDR3 length: 15 residues. Germline assignment: CDR1 MDHEN and CDR2 SYDVKM. The CDR3 loop is CASRAGHYSTDTQYF. Looking up the rest from reference TRBV28 and TRBJ2-3 gives the full variable domain: DVKVTQSSRYLVKRTGEKVFLECVQDMDHENMFWYRQDPGLGLRLIYFSYDVKMKEKGDIPEGYSVSREKKERFSLILESASTNQTSMYLCASRAGHYSTDTQYFGPGTRLTVL.

The V call is TRBV12-3 or TRBV12-4, the J call TRBJ1-5. This CDR3 spans 14 amino acids. Here the CDR3 reads CASSPRGTTQPQHF.

The chain links TRBV14 to TRBJ2-7; TCRdb outputs TRBD1, but without DNA this stays unchecked. CDR1 is SGHDN and CDR2 is FVKESK in the germline V gene. The CDR3 covers 14 residues. The CDR3 region is CASSYFGARYEQYF.

CDR3 protein: CASSQDGLPGQGKYF. The J gene is TRBJ2-3, the V gene TRBV4-3; TCRdb's D call of TRBD1 is untestable without DNA. The CDR3 spans 15 residues. Germline V gene sequence: CDR1 LGHNA, CDR2 YSLEER.

This chain connects TRBV19 to TRBJ2-7; TCRdb reports TRBD2, a call that lacks DNA to check it against. The CDR3 contains 14 residues. Germline values: CDR1 LNHDA, CDR2 SQIVND (reference sequence). This CDR3 is CASSRGSTIREQYF.

The chain is built from TRBV5-6 and TRBJ2-3. Per germline, CDR1 SGHDT and CDR2 YYEEEE. The CDR3 consists of 12 residues. The CDR3: CASSWTSDTQYF.

The gene calls are TRBV28 and TRBJ2-7; checking the TCRdb D call of TRBD2 is not possible without DNA. The germline gives CDR1 MDHEN, CDR2 SYDVKM. CDR3 length equals 13 residues. The CDR3 loop is CASSLLEGGEQYF. The full variable domain, rest sourced from reference TRBV28 and TRBJ2-7, is DVKVTQSSRYLVKRTGEKVFLECVQDMDHENMFWYRQDPGLGLRLIYFSYDVKMKEKGDIPEGYSVSREKKERFSLILESASTNQTSMYLCASSLLEGGEQYFGPGTRLTVT.

This rearrangement joins TRBV3-1 to TRBJ2-1. The CDR3 consists of 14 residues. Per the germline V gene, CDR1 is LGHDT and CDR2 is YNNKEL (reference sequence). The CDR3 sequence: CASSHLDFAYEQFF.

This chain connects TRBV4-1 to TRBJ2-7; TCRdb reports TRBD1, a call that lacks DNA to check it against. Germline V CDR1 and CDR2: MGHRA, YSYEKL. The CDR3 is made up of 15 amino acids. The CDR3 loop is CASSQIRDSNYEQYF.